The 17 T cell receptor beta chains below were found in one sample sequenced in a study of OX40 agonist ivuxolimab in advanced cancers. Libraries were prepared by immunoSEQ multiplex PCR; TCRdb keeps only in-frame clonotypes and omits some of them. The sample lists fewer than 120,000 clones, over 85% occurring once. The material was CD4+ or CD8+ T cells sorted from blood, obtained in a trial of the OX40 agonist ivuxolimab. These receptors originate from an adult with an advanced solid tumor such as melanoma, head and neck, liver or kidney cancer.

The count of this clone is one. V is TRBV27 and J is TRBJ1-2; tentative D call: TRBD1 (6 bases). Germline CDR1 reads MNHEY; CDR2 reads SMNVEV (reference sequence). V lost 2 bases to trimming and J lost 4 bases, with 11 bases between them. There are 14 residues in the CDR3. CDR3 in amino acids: CASSLRGGPYGYTF. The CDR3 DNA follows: TGTGCCAGCAGTTTAAGGGGGGGTCCCTATGGCTACACCTTC.

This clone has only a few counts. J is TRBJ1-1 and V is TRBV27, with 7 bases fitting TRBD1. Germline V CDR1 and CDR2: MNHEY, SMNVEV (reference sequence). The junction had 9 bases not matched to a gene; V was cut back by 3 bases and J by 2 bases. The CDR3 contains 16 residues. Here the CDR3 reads CASSLARGRLNTEAFF. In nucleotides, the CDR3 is TGTGCCAGCAGTTTGGCGAGGGGGCGATTAAACACTGAAGCTTTCTTT.

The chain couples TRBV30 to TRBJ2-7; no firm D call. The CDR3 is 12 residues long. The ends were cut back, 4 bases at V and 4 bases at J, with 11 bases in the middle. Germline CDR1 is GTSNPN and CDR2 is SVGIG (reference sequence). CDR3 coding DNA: TGTGCCTGGACTGGGCAGAGGTACGAGCAGTACTTC. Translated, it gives CAWTGQRYEQYF.

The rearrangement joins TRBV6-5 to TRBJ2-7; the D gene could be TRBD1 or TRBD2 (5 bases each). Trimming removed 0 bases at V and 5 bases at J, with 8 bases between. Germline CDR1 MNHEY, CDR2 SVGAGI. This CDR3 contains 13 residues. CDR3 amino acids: CASSYSGGHEQYF. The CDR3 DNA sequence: TGTGCCAGCAGTTACTCTGGGGGTCACGAGCAGTACTTC.

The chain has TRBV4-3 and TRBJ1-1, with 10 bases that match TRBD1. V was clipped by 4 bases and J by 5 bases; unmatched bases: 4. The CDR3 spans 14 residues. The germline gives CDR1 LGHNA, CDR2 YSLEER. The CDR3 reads CASSLTGGETEAFF. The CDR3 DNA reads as TGCGCCAGCAGCCTGACAGGGGGCGAAACTGAAGCTTTCTTT.

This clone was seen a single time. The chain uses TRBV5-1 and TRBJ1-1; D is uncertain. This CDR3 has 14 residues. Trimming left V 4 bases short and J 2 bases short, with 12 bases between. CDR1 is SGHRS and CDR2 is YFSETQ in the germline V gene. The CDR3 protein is CASSELRANTEAFF. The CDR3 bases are TGCGCCAGCAGCGAACTTAGGGCCAACACTGAAGCTTTCTTT.

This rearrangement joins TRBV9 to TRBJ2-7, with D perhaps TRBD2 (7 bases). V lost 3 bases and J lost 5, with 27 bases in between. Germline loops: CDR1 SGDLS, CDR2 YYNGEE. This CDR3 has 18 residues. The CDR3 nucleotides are TGTGCCAGCAGCGCTCACCCGTTGCCCGGGACCGGGGGGCACGAGCAGTACTTC. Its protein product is CASSAHPLPGTGGHEQYF.

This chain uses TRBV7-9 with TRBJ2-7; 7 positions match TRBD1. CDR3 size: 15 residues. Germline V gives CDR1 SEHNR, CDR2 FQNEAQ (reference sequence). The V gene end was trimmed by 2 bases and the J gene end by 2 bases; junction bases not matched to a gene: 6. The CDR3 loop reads CASSLPGTDPYEQYF. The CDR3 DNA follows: TGTGCCAGCAGCTTACCCGGGACAGATCCCTACGAGCAGTACTTC. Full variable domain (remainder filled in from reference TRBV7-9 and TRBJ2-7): DTGVSQNPRHKITKRGQNVTFRCDPISEHNRLYWYRQTLGQGPEFLTYFQNEAQLEKSRLLSDRFSAERPKGSFSTLEIQRTEQGDSAMYLCASSLPGTDPYEQYFGPGTRLTVT.

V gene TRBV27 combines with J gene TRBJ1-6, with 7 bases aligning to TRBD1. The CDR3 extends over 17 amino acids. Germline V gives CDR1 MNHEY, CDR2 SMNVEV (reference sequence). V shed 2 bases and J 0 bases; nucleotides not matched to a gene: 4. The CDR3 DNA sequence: TGTGCCAGCAGTTTAAGGACAGGTAGCTCCTATAATTCACCCCTCCACTTT. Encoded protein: CASSLRTGSSYNSPLHF.

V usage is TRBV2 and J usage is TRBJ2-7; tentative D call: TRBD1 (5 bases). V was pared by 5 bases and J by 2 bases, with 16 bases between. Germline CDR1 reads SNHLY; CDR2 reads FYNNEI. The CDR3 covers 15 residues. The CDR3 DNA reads TGTGCCAGCAGTCTCCGGGCCCAGGGTCCCTACGAGCAGTACTTC. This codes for CASSLRAQGPYEQYF. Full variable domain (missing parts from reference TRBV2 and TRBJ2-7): EPEVTQTPSHQVTQMGQEVILRCVPISNHLYFYWYRQILGQKVEFLVSFYNNEISEKSEIFDDQFSVERPDGSNFTLKIRSTKLEDSAMYFCASSLRAQGPYEQYFGPGTRLTVT.

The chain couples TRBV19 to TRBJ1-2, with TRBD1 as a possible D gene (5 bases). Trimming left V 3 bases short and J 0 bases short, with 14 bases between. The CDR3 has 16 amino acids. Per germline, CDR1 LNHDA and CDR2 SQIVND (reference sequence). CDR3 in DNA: TGTGCCAGTAGTATTTCGGCAGGGTGGTCTAACTATGGCTACACCTTC. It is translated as CASSISAGWSNYGYTF.

In nucleotides, the CDR3 is TGTGCCAGCAGCTTAGATCTTGGGGGATCCGAGCAGTACTTC. It encodes CASSLDLGGSEQYF. This chain links TRBV11-2 with TRBJ2-7; perhaps D is TRBD1 or TRBD2 (5 bases each). Germline assignment: CDR1 SGHAT and CDR2 FQNNGV. Trimming removed 0 bases at V and 6 bases at J, with 12 bases between. CDR3 length: 14 amino acids.

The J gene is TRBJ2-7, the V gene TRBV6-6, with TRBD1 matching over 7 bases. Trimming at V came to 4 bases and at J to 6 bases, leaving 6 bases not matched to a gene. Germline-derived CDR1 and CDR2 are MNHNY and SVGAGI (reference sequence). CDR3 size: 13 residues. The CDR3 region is CASSLGQRGEQYF. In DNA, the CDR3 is TGTGCCAGCAGTTTGGGACAGAGGGGCGAGCAGTACTTC.

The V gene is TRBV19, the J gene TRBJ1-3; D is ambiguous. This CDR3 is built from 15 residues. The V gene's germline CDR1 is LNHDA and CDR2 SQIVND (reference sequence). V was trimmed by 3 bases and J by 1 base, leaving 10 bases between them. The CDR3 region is CASSILGQSGNTIYF. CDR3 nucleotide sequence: TGTGCCAGTAGTATTTTGGGTCAGTCTGGAAACACCATATATTTT.

The CDR3 here is CASSLDSGTAKTEKLFF. CDR3 DNA: TGTGCCAGCAGCTTAGATTCCGGGACAGCTAAGACCGAAAAACTGTTTTTT. V usage is TRBV7-2 and J usage is TRBJ1-4; 7 nucleotides match TRBD1. Germline loops: CDR1 SGHTA, CDR2 FQGNSA. This CDR3 region has 17 residues. V gave up 1 base and J gave up 8 bases; unmatched junction bases: 13.

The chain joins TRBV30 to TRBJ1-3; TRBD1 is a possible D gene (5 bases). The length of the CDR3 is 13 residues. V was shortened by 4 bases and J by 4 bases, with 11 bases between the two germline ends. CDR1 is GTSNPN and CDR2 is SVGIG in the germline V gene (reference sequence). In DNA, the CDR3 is TGTGCCTGGACCGAGGGGTACGGAAACACCATATATTTT. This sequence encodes CAWTEGYGNTIYF.

The CDR3 sequence: CASSLVGQGAKAFF. The CDR3, as DNA: TGTGCCAGCAGCTTAGTAGGTCAGGGGGCTAAAGCTTTCTTT. The chain combines TRBV7-2 with TRBJ1-1; TRBD1 matches at 8 bases. The CDR3 has 14 amino acids. The trim removed 1 base at V and 9 bases at J, leaving 7 bases unmatched. The germline CDR1 and CDR2 sequences are SGHTA and FQGNSA.